The 18 T cell receptor beta chains below all came from one sample that was sequenced in a study of cytomegalovirus exposure and HLA in healthy donors. This table comes from immunoSEQ multiplex PCR, and its TCRdb copy is limited to in-frame clones, with some not included. Among 150,000 to 200,000 clones, just under 85% were seen once, and the ten largest hold under 2.5%. Sequencing was performed on PBMCs. The receptors were gathered from a young man in good health and CMV-seropositive.

The rearrangement joins TRBV4-1 to TRBJ2-5, with 9 bases lining up with TRBD2. Germline-derived CDR1 and CDR2 are MGHRA and YSYEKL. The CDR3 sequence is 17 residues long. Trimming at V came to 0 bases and at J to 1 base, leaving 6 bases not matched to a gene. For the CDR3, the DNA is TGCGCCAGCAGCCAAGAGGGGCTAGCGGGGCTCCAAGAGACCCAGTACTTC. Amino acid sequence: CASSQEGLAGLQETQYF.

This chain connects TRBV11-2 to TRBJ1-3; no reliable D call. This CDR3 is 13 amino acids long. V was clipped by 0 bases and J by 8 bases, with 8 bases between them. The germline gives CDR1 SGHAT, CDR2 FQNNGV. CDR3 sequence (DNA): TGTGCCAGCAGCTTAGATCGCGTGGACACCATATATTTT. It is translated as CASSLDRVDTIYF.

The chain uses TRBV7-2 and TRBJ2-1; TRBD2 matches 10 bases. J gave up 2 bases and V 5 bases, and 3 bases lay outside the gene matches. CDR1 is SGHTA and CDR2 is FQGNSA in the germline V gene. The CDR3 has 15 residues. CDR3 sequence reads: CASSPGTSAYNEQFF. The CDR3 nucleotides read TGTGCCAGCAGCCCCGGGACTAGCGCCTACAATGAGCAGTTCTTC. Filled out from reference TRBV7-2 and TRBJ2-1, the complete variable domain reads GAGVSQSPSNKVTEKGKDVELRCDPISGHTALYWYRQSLGQGLEFLIYFQGNSAPDKSGLPSDRFSAERTGGSVSTLTIQRTQQEDSAVYLCASSPGTSAYNEQFFGPGTRLTVL.

CDR3 nucleotide sequence: TGCGCCAGCAGCCAAGAGGTTAGCGGGGGGCGGTTAACAGATACGCAGTATTTT. Its translation is CASSQEVSGGRLTDTQYF. The V and J genes are TRBV4-3 and TRBJ2-3, with 10 bases fitting TRBD2. The CDR3 length is 18 residues. The J segment lost 3 bases and the V segment lost 0 bases, leaving 9 bases of the junction unmatched. Germline values: CDR1 LGHNA, CDR2 YSLEER.

V usage is TRBV4-1 and J usage is TRBJ2-7, with TRBD2 identical over 10 bases. The CDR3 totals 21 residues. Trimming at V came to 3 bases and at J to 1 base, leaving 21 bases not matched to a gene. CDR1 and CDR2 from the germline V gene are MGHRA and YSYEKL. The CDR3 DNA reads TGCGCCAGCAGCCAGGGGCCCACCGGTGGGCTAGCGGGGGATCCATCCTACGAGCAGTACTTC. Protein product: CASSQGPTGGLAGDPSYEQYF.

This clone was recorded only once. The genes are TRBV7-2 and TRBJ1-5; 7 bases match TRBD1. Germline-derived CDR1 and CDR2 are SGHTA and FQGNSA. The CDR3 runs to 17 residues. Germline trimming cut 1 base from V and 2 bases from J; bases unmatched to any gene: 8. CDR3 amino acids: CASSLVGGGGGNQPQHF. CDR3 DNA sequence: TGTGCCAGCAGCTTAGTAGGGGGCGGTGGGGGCAATCAGCCCCAGCATTTT.

The V call is TRBV10-3, the J call TRBJ2-7, with 7 bases fitting TRBD1. The CDR3 has 13 amino acids. Germline V CDR1 and CDR2: ENHRY, SYGVKD. V was pared by 7 bases and J by 1 base, with 4 bases of the junction left unmatched. The CDR3 is CAITTGISYEQYF. The CDR3 DNA reads as TGTGCCATCACGACAGGGATTTCCTACGAGCAGTACTTC.

This clone was observed a handful of times. One junction end disagrees with the germline gene, perhaps due to a read error. The V call is TRBV7-7, the J call TRBJ2-7; weak D call: TRBD1 (6 bases). This CDR3 region has 12 residues. Germline assignment: CDR1 SSHAT and CDR2 FNYEAQ (reference sequence). The CDR3 coding sequence is TGTGCTAGCATCGGGGACAACTACGAGCAGTACTTC. Its translation: CASIGDNYEQYF.

Here the CDR3 reads CASSFRRGQQPQHF. The DNA for the CDR3 is TGTGCCAGCAGTTTTCGCAGGGGGCAGCAGCCCCAGCATTTT. The chain links TRBV27 to TRBJ1-5; the match to TRBD1 covers 8 bases. Germline CDR1 MNHEY, CDR2 SMNVEV (reference sequence). The CDR3 consists of 14 residues. The trim removed 3 bases at V and 7 bases at J, leaving 5 bases unmatched.

Points on this clone: A junction end diverges from the germline sequence, so it may reflect a read error. The CDR3 region has the DNA TGTGCTAGCAGCTTCACGTCTCGGGGTGGAGAGACCCAGTACTTC. Its translation is CASSFTSRGGETQYF. The chain has TRBV7-7 and TRBJ2-5; TRBD2 is a possible D gene (5 bases). The germline CDR1 and CDR2 sequences are SSHAT and FNYEAQ (reference sequence). The CDR3 totals 15 residues.

The chain uses TRBV4-1 and TRBJ2-7; weak D call: TRBD1 (6 bases). Germline assignment: CDR1 MGHRA and CDR2 YSYEKL. This CDR3 region has 16 residues. Trimming cost V 0 bases and J 6 bases, with 18 bases left between them. CDR3 sequence reads: CASSQDEGTQIVEQYF. Written as DNA, the CDR3 is TGCGCCAGCAGCCAAGATGAGGGGACACAGATCGTCGAGCAGTACTTC.

The J gene is TRBJ2-1, the V gene TRBV7-2; 9 positions agree with TRBD2. The germline V gene has CDR1 SGHTA and CDR2 FQGNSA. Trimming at V came to 5 bases and at J to 1 base, leaving 3 bases not matched to a gene. This CDR3 comprises 15 residues. The DNA for the CDR3 is TGTGCCAGCAGCCAAGCGGGGGGTTCCTACAATGAGCAGTTCTTC. It translates to CASSQAGGSYNEQFF.

This clone was counted at least ten times. The J gene is TRBJ2-1, the V gene TRBV19; possible D gene TRBD2, 6 bases. This CDR3 region has 13 residues. Trimming removed 6 bases at V and 4 bases at J, with 10 bases between. The germline V gene has CDR1 LNHDA and CDR2 SQIVND (reference sequence). The CDR3 sequence is CASRGRGYNEQFF. DNA of the CDR3: TGTGCCAGTAGGGGGCGGGGTTACAATGAGCAGTTCTTC.

The J gene is TRBJ2-1, the V gene TRBV10-3; tentative D call: TRBD1 (6 bases). Germline loops: CDR1 ENHRY, CDR2 SYGVKD. The CDR3 loop spans 11 amino acids. The germline V and J ends were trimmed by 11 bases and 9 bases, with 14 bases remaining between them. This CDR3 is CAGGVDTEQFF. In nucleotides, the CDR3 is TGTGCCGGGGGCGTGGACACTGAGCAGTTCTTC.

V gene TRBV18 combines with J gene TRBJ1-1; D is uncertain. The V gene lost 0 bases and the J gene lost 1 base, with 9 bases spanning the gap. This CDR3 comprises 15 residues. The germline V gene has CDR1 KGHSH and CDR2 LQKENI. The CDR3 is CASSPPMRQNTEAFF. The CDR3 bases are TGTGCCAGCTCACCACCGATGCGGCAGAACACTGAAGCTTTCTTT.

This chain connects TRBV19 to TRBJ1-2; 8 bases are shared with TRBD1. Trimming at V came to 3 bases and at J to 3 bases, leaving 6 bases not matched to a gene. The germline CDR1 and CDR2 sequences are LNHDA and SQIVND (reference sequence). This CDR3 spans 15 amino acids. The DNA for the CDR3 is TGTGCCAGTAGTATGGCAGGGGGCGCGGACTATGGCTACACCTTC. Amino acids: CASSMAGGADYGYTF.

The V gene is TRBV5-4, the J gene TRBJ2-7; TRBD2 matches at 11 bases. J gave up 5 bases and V 3 bases, and 10 bases lay outside the gene matches. CDR1 and CDR2 (germline): SGHNT, YYREEE (reference sequence). CDR3 length: 16 amino acids. CDR3: CASSSNPSGGSNEQYF. Written as DNA, the CDR3 is TGTGCCAGCAGCTCCAACCCTAGCGGGGGGTCCAACGAGCAGTACTTC.

This chain connects TRBV19 to TRBJ1-5, with D uncertain. The CDR3 length is 17 residues. V was cut by 1 base and J by 0 bases, with 13 bases left in between. In germline, CDR1 is LNHDA, CDR2 SQIVND (reference sequence). CDR3 loop: CASSIVRENLSNQPQHF. As DNA, the CDR3 is TGTGCCAGTAGTATAGTGAGGGAAAACCTTAGCAATCAGCCCCAGCATTTT.